This entry lists 2 T cell receptor beta chains sequenced from one sample in a study of blood T cell repertoires in COVID-19. Here immunoSEQ multiplex PCR was the method, and the copy in TCRdb shows in-frame clones only, minus some. The sample consists of approximately 330,000 clones, around 91% of them appearing once. Sequences were obtained from peripheral blood. These receptors were taken from a woman between 40 and 55 years old with COVID-19, enrolled during active disease.

This clone came up once. The chain carries TRBV7-6 and TRBJ2-4, with a possible D match to TRBD1 (6 bases). The CDR3 is 16 residues long. The V and J ends lost 3 bases and 6 bases respectively, with 18 bases between them. Germline values: CDR1 SGHVS, CDR2 FNYEAQ. CDR3 region: CASSLGAPLILNIQYF. Written as DNA, the CDR3 is TGTGCCAGCAGCTTGGGGGCACCGCTCATACTAAACATTCAGTACTTC.

This CDR3 reads CASSQLQSDTQYF. For the CDR3, the DNA is TGTGCCAGCAGCCAATTACAGTCAGATACGCAGTATTTT. This chain joins TRBV3-1 (or the pseudogene TRBV3-2) and TRBJ2-3; D unresolved. The CDR3 consists of 13 residues. Trimming removed 2 bases from V and 4 bases from J, with 7 bases in between. CDR1 and CDR2 (germline): LGHDT, YNNKEL (reference sequence).